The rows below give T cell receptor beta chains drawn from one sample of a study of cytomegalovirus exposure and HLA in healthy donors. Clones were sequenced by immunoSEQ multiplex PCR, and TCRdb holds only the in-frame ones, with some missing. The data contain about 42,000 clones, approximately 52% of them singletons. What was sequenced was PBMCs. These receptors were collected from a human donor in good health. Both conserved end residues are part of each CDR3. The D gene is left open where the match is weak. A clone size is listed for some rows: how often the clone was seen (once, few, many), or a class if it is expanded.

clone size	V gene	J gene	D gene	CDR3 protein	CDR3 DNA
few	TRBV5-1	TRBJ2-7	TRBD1	CASSLAETGAYEQYF	TGCGCCAGCAGCTTGGCCGAGACAGGGGCATACGAGCAGTACTTC
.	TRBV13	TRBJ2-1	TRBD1	CASSPFPGTEEDVNEQFF	TGTGCCAGCAGCCCATTCCCCGGGACAGAGGAAGATGTCAATGAGCAGTTCTTC
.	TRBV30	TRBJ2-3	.	CAGDLSTDTQYF	TGTGCCGGAGATTTAAGCACAGATACGCAGTATTTT
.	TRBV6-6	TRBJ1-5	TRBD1	CASRTGKGNQPQHF	TGTGCCAGCAGGACAGGGAAGGGCAATCAGCCCCAGCATTTT
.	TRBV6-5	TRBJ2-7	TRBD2	CASSYGGLVYYEQYF	TGTGCCAGCAGTTATGGGGGACTAGTTTACTACGAGCAGTACTTC
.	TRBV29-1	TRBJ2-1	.	CSVELFNEQFF	TGCAGCGTTGAACTATTCAATGAGCAGTTCTTC
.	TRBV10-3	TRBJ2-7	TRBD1	CAISNPGQSSYEQYF	TGTGCCATCAGCAACCCGGGACAGTCCTCCTACGAGCAGTACTTC
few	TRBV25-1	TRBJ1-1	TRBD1	CASSPPGGSPEAFF	TGTGCCAGCAGTCCCCCAGGGGGGTCACCGGAAGCTTTCTTT
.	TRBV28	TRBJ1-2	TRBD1	CASSPGQVRLYGYTF	TGTGCCAGCAGTCCGGGACAGGTCCGACTCTATGGCTACACCTTC
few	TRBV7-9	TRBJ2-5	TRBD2	CASSLLAGGSETQYF	TGTGCCAGCAGCTTGCTAGCGGGCGGATCGGAGACCCAGTACTTC
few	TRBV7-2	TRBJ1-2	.	CASSLAGGRTF	TGTGCCAGCAGCTTAGCGGGAGGGAGGACCTTC
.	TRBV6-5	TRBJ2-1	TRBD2	CASSYKPGLAWDEQFF	TGTGCCAGCAGTTACAAACCGGGACTAGCGTGGGATGAGCAGTTCTTC
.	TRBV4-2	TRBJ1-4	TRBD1	CASSQETGTGGEKLFF	TGTGCCAGCAGCCAAGAGACCGGGACAGGGGGCGAAAAACTGTTTTTT
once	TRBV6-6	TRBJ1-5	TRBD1	CASSYSGQGIGPQHF	TGTGCCAGCAGTTACTCGGGACAGGGGATAGGGCCCCAGCATTTT
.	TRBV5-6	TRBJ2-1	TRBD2	CASSELGLAGDGFNEQFF	TGTGCCAGCAGCGAACTAGGACTAGCGGGAGATGGCTTCAATGAGCAGTTCTTC
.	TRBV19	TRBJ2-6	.	CASSWAQTGANVLTF	TGTGCCAGTAGTTGGGCACAGACTGGGGCCAACGTCCTGACTTTC
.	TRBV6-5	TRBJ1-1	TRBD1	CASSYRQGRAFF	TGTGCCAGCAGTTATCGACAGGGAAGAGCTTTCTTT
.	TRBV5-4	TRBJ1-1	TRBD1	CASSSQGAANTEAFF	TGTGCCAGCAGCTCACAGGGGGCGGCGAACACTGAAGCTTTCTTT
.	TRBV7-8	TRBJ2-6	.	CASSFMSVSGANVLTF	TGTGCCAGCAGCTTTATGTCCGTTTCCGGGGCCAACGTCCTGACTTTC
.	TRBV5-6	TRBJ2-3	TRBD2	CASSVAGTDTQYF	TGTGCCAGCAGCGTAGCGGGAACAGATACGCAGTATTTT
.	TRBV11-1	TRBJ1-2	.	CASSLTDRPNYGYTF	TGTGCCAGCAGCCTCACGGACAGACCTAACTATGGCTACACCTTC
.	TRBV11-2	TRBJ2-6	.	CASSFGHSGANVLTF	TGTGCCAGCAGCTTCGGTCACTCTGGGGCCAACGTCCTGACTTTC
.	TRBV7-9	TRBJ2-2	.	CASSLGPQSTGELFF	TGTGCCAGCAGCTTAGGGCCGCAATCCACCGGGGAGCTGTTTTTT
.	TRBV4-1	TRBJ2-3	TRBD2	CASSQDSGTSGRTDTQYF	TGCGCCAGCAGCCAAGATTCAGGGACTAGCGGTCGCACAGATACGCAGTATTTT
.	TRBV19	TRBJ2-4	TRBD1	CASSRGQQIKNIQYF	TGTGCCAGTAGTAGGGGACAGCAAATTAAAAACATTCAGTACTTC
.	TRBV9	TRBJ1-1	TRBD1	CASSVSTGGYTEAFF	TGTGCCAGCAGCGTATCGACAGGGGGTTACACTGAAGCTTTCTTT
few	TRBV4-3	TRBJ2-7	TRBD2	CASSQANSGGYEQYF	TGCGCCAGCAGCCAAGCCAATAGCGGGGGGTACGAGCAGTACTTC
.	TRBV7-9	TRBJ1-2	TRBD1	CASSLWGQGALGYTF	TGTGCCAGCAGCTTATGGGGACAGGGGGCTCTTGGCTACACCTTC
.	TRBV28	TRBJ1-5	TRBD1	CASRGGQHNQPQHF	TGTGCCAGCAGGGGGGGACAGCACAATCAGCCCCAGCATTTT
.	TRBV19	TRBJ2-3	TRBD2	CASARTSLITDTQYF	TGTGCCAGCGCCCGGACTAGCCTAATCACAGATACGCAGTATTTT
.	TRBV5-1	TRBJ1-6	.	CASSLSTDSNSPLHF	TGCGCCAGCAGCTTATCGACAGATTCTAATTCACCCCTCCACTTT
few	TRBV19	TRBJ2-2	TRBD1	CASTPGNRGRVGELFF	TGTGCCAGTACCCCCGGGAACAGGGGGCGGGTCGGGGAGCTGTTTTTT
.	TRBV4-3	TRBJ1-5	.	CASSQGWGRGNQPQHF	TGCGCCAGCAGCCAAGGTTGGGGCAGGGGAAATCAGCCCCAGCATTTT
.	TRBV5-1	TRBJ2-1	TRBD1	CASSLVVTGAYNEQFF	TGCGCCAGCAGCTTGGTGGTGACAGGGGCCTACAATGAGCAGTTCTTC
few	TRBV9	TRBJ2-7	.	CASSVEAGASYEQYF	TGTGCCAGCAGCGTAGAGGCGGGGGCCTCCTACGAGCAGTACTTC
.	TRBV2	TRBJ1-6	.	CASSEAVRSPLHF	TGTGCCAGCAGTGAAGCTGTCCGGTCACCCCTCCACTTT
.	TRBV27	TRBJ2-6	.	CATGSGGAGANVLTF	TGTGCCACGGGGTCGGGGGGCGCCGGGGCCAACGTCCTGACTTTC
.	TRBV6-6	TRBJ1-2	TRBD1	CASSDGQGARGYTF	TGTGCCAGCAGTGACGGACAGGGGGCACGCGGCTACACCTTC
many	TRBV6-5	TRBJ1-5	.	CASRLDSNQPQHF	TGTGCCAGCAGACTTGATAGCAATCAGCCCCAGCATTTT
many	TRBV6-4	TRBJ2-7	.	CASSDSSDTLSYEQYF	TGTGCCAGCAGTGACTCCTCGGACACCCTCTCCTACGAGCAGTACTTC
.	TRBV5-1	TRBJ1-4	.	CASSLSGLNEKLFF	TGCGCCAGCAGCTTATCAGGTCTTAATGAAAAACTGTTTTTT
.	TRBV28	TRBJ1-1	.	CASSEMGAAMNTEAFF	TGTGCCAGCAGTGAGATGGGGGCAGCCATGAACACTGAAGCTTTCTTT
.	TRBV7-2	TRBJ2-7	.	CASSPLDRAYEQYF	TGTGCCAGCAGCCCTCTGGACAGAGCCTACGAGCAGTACTTC
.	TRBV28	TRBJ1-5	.	CASSFRVVNQPQHF	TGTGCCAGCAGTTTCCGGGTGGTCAATCAGCCCCAGCATTTT